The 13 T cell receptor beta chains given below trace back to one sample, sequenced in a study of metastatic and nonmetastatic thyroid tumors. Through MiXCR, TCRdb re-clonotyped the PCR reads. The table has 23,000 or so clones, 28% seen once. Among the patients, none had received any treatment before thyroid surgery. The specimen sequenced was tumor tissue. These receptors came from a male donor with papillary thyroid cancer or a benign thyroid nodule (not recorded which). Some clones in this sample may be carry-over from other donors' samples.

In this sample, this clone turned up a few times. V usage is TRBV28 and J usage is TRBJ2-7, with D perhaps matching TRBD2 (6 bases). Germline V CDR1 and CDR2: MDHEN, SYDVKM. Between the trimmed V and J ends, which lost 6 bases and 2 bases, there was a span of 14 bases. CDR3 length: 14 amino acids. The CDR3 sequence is CASRMERVAYEQYF. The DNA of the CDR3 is TGTGCCAGCAGGATGGAGCGGGTCGCCTACGAGCAGTACTTC.

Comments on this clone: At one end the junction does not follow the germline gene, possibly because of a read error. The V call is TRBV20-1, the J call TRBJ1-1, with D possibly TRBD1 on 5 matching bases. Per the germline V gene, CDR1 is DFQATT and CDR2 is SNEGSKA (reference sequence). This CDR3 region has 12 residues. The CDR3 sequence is CSAGDQFLSGVF. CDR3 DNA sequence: TGCAGTGCTGGGGACCAGTTCCTGAGCGGGGTCTTT.

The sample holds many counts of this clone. The CDR3: CSAGLGETQYF. DNA of the CDR3: TGCAGTGCCGGACTAGGAGAGACCCAGTACTTC. The rearrangement links TRBV20-1 to TRBJ2-5; TRBD2 matches 7 bases. Trimming at V came to 6 bases and at J to 4 bases, leaving 2 bases not matched to a gene. Germline V gene sequence: CDR1 DFQATT, CDR2 SNEGSKA (reference sequence). CDR3 size: 11 residues.

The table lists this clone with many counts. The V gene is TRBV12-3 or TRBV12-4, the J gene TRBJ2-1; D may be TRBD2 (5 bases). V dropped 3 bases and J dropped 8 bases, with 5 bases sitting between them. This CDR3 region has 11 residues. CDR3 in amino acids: CASSFGDEQFF. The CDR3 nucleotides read TGTGCCAGCAGTTTCGGGGATGAGCAGTTCTTC.

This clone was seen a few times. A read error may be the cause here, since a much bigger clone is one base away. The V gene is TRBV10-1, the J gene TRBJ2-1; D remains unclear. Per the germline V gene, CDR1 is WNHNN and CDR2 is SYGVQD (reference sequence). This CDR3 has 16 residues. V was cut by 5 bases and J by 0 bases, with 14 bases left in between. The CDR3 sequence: CASSWGPAVSYNEQFF. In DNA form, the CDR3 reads TGCGCCAGCAGTTGGGGTCCTGCGGTCTCCTACAATGAGCAGTTCTTC.

This CDR3 is CASSRGWQETQYF. The CDR3 DNA reads TGTGCCAGCAGCCGCGGATGGCAAGAGACCCAGTACTTC. The chain carries TRBV7-6 and TRBJ2-5; no firm D call. Germline CDR1 reads SGHVS; CDR2 reads FNYEAQ. V lost 5 bases to trimming and J lost 2 bases, with 9 bases between them. The CDR3 is 13 residues long.

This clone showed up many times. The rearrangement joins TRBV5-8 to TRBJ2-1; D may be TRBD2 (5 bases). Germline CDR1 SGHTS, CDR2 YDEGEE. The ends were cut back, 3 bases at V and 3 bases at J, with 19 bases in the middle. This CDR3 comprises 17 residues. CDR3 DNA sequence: TGTGCCAGCAGCTCCTCCGGACTTGCGGAGATCTACAATGAGCAGTTCTTC. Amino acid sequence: CASSSSGLAEIYNEQFF.

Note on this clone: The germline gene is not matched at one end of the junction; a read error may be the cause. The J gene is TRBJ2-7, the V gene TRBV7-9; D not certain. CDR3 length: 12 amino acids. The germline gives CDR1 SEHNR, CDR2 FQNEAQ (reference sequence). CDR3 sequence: CAGSAGYYEQYF. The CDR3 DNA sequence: TGTGCCGGCAGCGCCGGATACTACGAGCAGTACTTC.

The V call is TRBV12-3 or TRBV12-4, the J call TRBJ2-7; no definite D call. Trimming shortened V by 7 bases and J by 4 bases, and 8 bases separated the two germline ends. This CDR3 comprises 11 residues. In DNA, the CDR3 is TGTGCCAGCACTAAGAAGTACGAGCAGTACTTC. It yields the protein CASTKKYEQYF.

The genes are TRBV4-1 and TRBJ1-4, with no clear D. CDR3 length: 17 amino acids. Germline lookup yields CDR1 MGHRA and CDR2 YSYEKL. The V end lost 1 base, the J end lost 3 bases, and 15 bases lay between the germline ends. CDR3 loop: CASSQGERRASNEKLFF. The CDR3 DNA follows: TGCGCCAGCAGCCAAGGGGAGAGGCGGGCTTCTAATGAAAAACTGTTTTTT.

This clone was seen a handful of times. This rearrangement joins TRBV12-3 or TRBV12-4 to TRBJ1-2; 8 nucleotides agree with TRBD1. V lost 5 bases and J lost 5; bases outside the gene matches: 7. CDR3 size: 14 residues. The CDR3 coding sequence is TGTGCCAGCAGTCCCGGACAGGGTGGTTATGGCTACACCTTC. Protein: CASSPGQGGYGYTF.

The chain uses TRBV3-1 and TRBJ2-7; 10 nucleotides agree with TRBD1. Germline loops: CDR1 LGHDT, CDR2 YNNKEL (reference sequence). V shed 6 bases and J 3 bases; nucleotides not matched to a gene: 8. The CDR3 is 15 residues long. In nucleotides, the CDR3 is TGTGCCAGCAGACCGAACCGGGACAGGGGCTACGAGCAGTACTTC. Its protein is CASRPNRDRGYEQYF.

The CDR3 here is CASSDGAVSTDTQYF. The CDR3 DNA sequence: TGTGCCAGCAGTGACGGGGCCGTGAGCACAGATACGCAGTATTTT. The rearrangement joins TRBV6-4 to TRBJ2-3, with D perhaps TRBD1 (5 bases). The CDR3 extends over 15 amino acids. V dropped 2 bases and J dropped 0 bases, with 9 bases sitting between them. The germline CDR1 and CDR2 sequences are MRHNA and SNTAGT.